These 27 T cell receptor beta chains were all obtained from the same sample, sequenced in a study of shared clonotypes between healthy human individuals. Naive CD8 populations comprised CD45RO-negative cells positively selected for CCR7, excluding terminally differentiated effector memory CD45RA+ cells. Data came from immunoSEQ multiplex PCR; TCRdb stores just in-frame clones and leaves some out. The sample consists of hundreds of thousands of clones, 80% to 95% of them appearing once. The sequenced material came from naive CD8+ T cells sorted from blood. These receptors came from a man aged 25 to 40 in good health.

The chain carries TRBV4-1 and TRBJ2-7; D not certain. The CDR3 extends over 16 amino acids. From germline, CDR1 is MGHRA and CDR2 YSYEKL. Between the trimmed V and J ends, which lost 2 bases and 4 bases, there was a span of 18 bases. The CDR3 nucleotides are TGCGCCAGCAGCCAACCGGGTCAGATAGGGATATACGAGCAGTACTTC. It encodes CASSQPGQIGIYEQYF.

The chain links TRBV27 to TRBJ1-2; 8 nucleotides agree with TRBD1. CDR3 length: 15 amino acids. Germline assignment: CDR1 MNHEY and CDR2 SMNVEV (reference sequence). V trimming: 4 bases; J trimming: 8 bases; junction bases outside the gene matches: 12. CDR3 residues: CASSSPRTGIMGYTF. The CDR3 bases are TGTGCCAGCAGTTCCCCTAGGACAGGGATTATGGGCTACACCTTC.

CDR3 sequence: CASSLKGANTGELFF. For the CDR3, the DNA is TGTGCCAGCAGCTTAAAGGGGGCGAACACCGGGGAGCTGTTTTTT. The chain has TRBV13 and TRBJ2-2, with a tentative D call TRBD1 (6 bases). With 2 bases removed from V and 0 bases from J, the gap between germline ends came to 7 bases. This CDR3 is 15 amino acids long. Germline values: CDR1 PRHDT, CDR2 FYEKMQ (reference sequence).

This sequence joins TRBV15 and TRBJ2-5, with D unclear. Germline V lookup: CDR1 LNHNV, CDR2 YYDKDF (reference sequence). V lost 3 bases, J lost 5 bases, and 16 bases lay in between. CDR3 size: 15 residues. The CDR3 DNA is TGTGCCACCAGCAGCCGCGCTCGGGCTTCGGAGACCCAGTACTTC. Translated: CATSSRARASETQYF.

This chain uses TRBV13 with TRBJ1-1; tentatively, D is TRBD1 (6 bases). This CDR3 is built from 14 residues. The V end was cut by 1 base, the J end by 4 bases, with 10 bases between. In germline, CDR1 is PRHDT, CDR2 FYEKMQ (reference sequence). CDR3 sequence (DNA): TGTGCCAGCAGCTTAGAGGGGGGCCGCACTGAAGCTTTCTTT. Translating it yields CASSLEGGRTEAFF.

This chain's CDR3 is CASSGTGQAYGYTF. The CDR3 DNA sequence: TGTGCCAGCAGCGGAACGGGACAAGCCTATGGCTACACCTTC. This chain connects TRBV5-4 to TRBJ1-2; D may be TRBD1 (6 bases). CDR3 length equals 14 residues. V was cut by 4 bases and J by 4 bases, with 14 bases left in between. Germline CDR1 is SGHNT and CDR2 is YYREEE (reference sequence).

V is TRBV5-4 and J is TRBJ2-1; perhaps TRBD1 as D (5 bases). The ends were cut back, 2 bases at V and 0 bases at J, with 9 bases in the middle. The CDR3 runs to 15 residues. Germline loops: CDR1 SGHNT, CDR2 YYREEE (reference sequence). In DNA form, the CDR3 reads TGTGCCAGCAGCTTCCAGGGCGGCTCCTACAATGAGCAGTTCTTC. Translated: CASSFQGGSYNEQFF.

The chain carries TRBV28 and TRBJ2-2; 12 bases align to TRBD2. Trimming removed 7 bases from V and 1 base from J; junction bases left unmatched: 13. Per the germline V gene, CDR1 is MDHEN and CDR2 is SYDVKM. The CDR3 is 19 amino acids. The CDR3 DNA reads as TGTGCCAGCAAGGGAGAGGCTAGCGGGAGGGTCGGGAACACCGGGGAGCTGTTTTTT. This sequence encodes CASKGEASGRVGNTGELFF.

This sequence joins TRBV27 and TRBJ2-1; a weak D match, TRBD2 (6 bases). The CDR3 sequence is 15 residues long. The V end was cut by 3 bases, the J end by 12 bases, with 21 bases between. Germline lookup yields CDR1 MNHEY and CDR2 SMNVEV (reference sequence). CDR3 residues: CASSLVLALPRGQFF. The CDR3 region has the DNA TGTGCCAGCAGTTTGGTCCTAGCGCTACCCAGAGGGCAGTTCTTC.

The chain recombines TRBV11-2 with TRBJ2-3; 10 nucleotides match TRBD2. Trimming cost V 0 bases and J 1 base; bases outside gene matches: 7. Germline loops: CDR1 SGHAT, CDR2 FQNNGV. The CDR3 loop spans 18 amino acids. The CDR3 protein is CASSLEPAGGPGTDTQYF. As DNA, the CDR3 is TGTGCCAGCAGCTTAGAGCCAGCGGGAGGGCCGGGCACAGATACGCAGTATTTT.

The gene calls are TRBV4-1 and TRBJ2-1, with 8 nucleotides matching TRBD2. Unmatched junction bases numbered 11, after V lost 0 bases and J lost 10 bases. From germline, CDR1 is MGHRA and CDR2 YSYEKL. The CDR3 has 16 amino acids. The CDR3 loop is CASSQDPGLVIKEQFF. The CDR3, as DNA: TGCGCCAGCAGCCAAGATCCGGGACTAGTGATAAAGGAGCAGTTCTTC.

The CDR3 is CASSTGDYEQYF. DNA of the CDR3: TGTGCCAGCAGCACAGGGGACTACGAGCAGTACTTC. This chain joins TRBV7-9 and TRBJ2-7, with TRBD1 identical over 7 bases. V was pared by 5 bases and J by 3 bases, with 1 base of the junction left unmatched. This CDR3 is built from 12 residues. Germline CDR1 reads SEHNR; CDR2 reads FQNEAQ (reference sequence).

The chain has TRBV15 and TRBJ2-7; D is tentatively TRBD1 or TRBD2 (5 bases each). The CDR3 length is 14 residues. The ends were cut back, 1 base at V and 1 base at J, with 8 bases in the middle. Germline assignment: CDR1 LNHNV and CDR2 YYDKDF (reference sequence). The CDR3 nucleotides are TGTGCCACCAGCAGAGTGGGGGAGTCCTACGAGCAGTACTTC. Translating it yields CATSRVGESYEQYF.

The chain combines TRBV19 with TRBJ2-1; possibly TRBD2 for D (5 bases). Trimming took off 6 bases at V and 3 bases at J, with 18 bases between the two ends. This CDR3 contains 16 residues. Germline-derived CDR1 and CDR2 are LNHDA and SQIVND (reference sequence). The CDR3 DNA sequence: TGTGCCAGTAGCCCGAGAGTTGGAGCGGACTACAATGAGCAGTTCTTC. Its translation: CASSPRVGADYNEQFF.

The chain joins TRBV30 to TRBJ1-1; no reliable D call. V lost 0 bases and J lost 5, with 13 bases in between. Germline lookup yields CDR1 GTSNPN and CDR2 SVGIG (reference sequence). The CDR3 has 14 amino acids. This chain's CDR3 is CAWSVRGAETEAFF. For the CDR3, the DNA is TGTGCCTGGAGTGTACGTGGCGCGGAGACTGAAGCTTTCTTT.

This clone was counted a single time. CDR3 in amino acids: CASTYARGWSNQPQHF. In DNA, the CDR3 is TGTGCCAGCACCTACGCGAGGGGTTGGAGCAATCAGCCCCAGCATTTT. V usage is TRBV28 and J usage is TRBJ1-5, with a weak D call TRBD1 (5 bases). V lost 7 bases and J 1 base, leaving 17 bases between the germline ends. Germline-derived CDR1 and CDR2 are MDHEN and SYDVKM. The CDR3 length is 16 residues. Looking up the rest from reference TRBV28 and TRBJ1-5 gives the full variable domain: DVKVTQSSRYLVKRTGEKVFLECVQDMDHENMFWYRQDPGLGLRLIYFSYDVKMKEKGDIPEGYSVSREKKERFSLILESASTNQTSMYLCASTYARGWSNQPQHFGDGTRLSIL.

This clone was recorded many times. The chain uses TRBV7-8 and TRBJ2-3; 7 bases match TRBD1. CDR3 length: 16 residues. CDR1 is SGHVS, CDR2 FQNEAQ, per germline. The V segment lost 3 bases and the J segment 1 base; nucleotides outside the gene matches: 7. The CDR3 region has the DNA TGTGCCAGCAGCTTGTACCAGGGGGACGGCACAGATACGCAGTATTTT. It encodes CASSLYQGDGTDTQYF. The full variable domain, with the rest looked up from reference TRBV7-8 and TRBJ2-3, is GAGVSQSPRYKVAKRGQDVALRCDPISGHVSLFWYQQALGQGPEFLTYFQNEAQLDKSGLPSDRFFAERPEGSVSTLKIQRTQQEDSAVYLCASSLYQGDGTDTQYFGPGTRLTVL.

V gene TRBV7-6 combines with J gene TRBJ2-7; TRBD2 agrees at 8 bases. The CDR3 is 14 amino acids. V shed 5 bases, J shed 4 bases, and the junction held 7 bases outside the gene matches. Germline V gene data show CDR1 as SGHVS and CDR2 as FNYEAQ. As DNA, the CDR3 is TGTGCCAGCAGCCAAGTACCTAGCGGGTACGAGCAGTACTTC. This translates into CASSQVPSGYEQYF.

The chain recombines TRBV4-1 with TRBJ2-3, with TRBD2 matching 10 bases. The CDR3 has 19 amino acids. The trim removed 0 bases at V and 2 bases at J, leaving 11 bases unmatched. Germline V lookup: CDR1 MGHRA, CDR2 YSYEKL. CDR3 nucleotide sequence: TGCGCCAGCAGCCAAGACCGAATGCTAGCGGGAGAAGACACAGATACGCAGTATTTT. This encodes CASSQDRMLAGEDTDTQYF.

This clone has a single count. The chain links TRBV6-5 to TRBJ2-5; 9 bases map to TRBD1. The germline CDR1 and CDR2 sequences are MNHEY and SVGAGI. J gave up 5 bases and V 5 bases, and 6 bases lay outside the gene matches. This CDR3 contains 14 residues. The CDR3 nucleotides read TGTGCCAGCAGTGTACAGGGGGCAGGGGAGACCCAGTACTTC. This gives the protein CASSVQGAGETQYF.

The chain recombines TRBV7-9 with TRBJ1-3; 8 positions agree with TRBD1. CDR1 SEHNR and CDR2 FQNEAQ come from the germline V gene (reference sequence). Trimming cost V 5 bases and J 0 bases; bases outside gene matches: 6. The CDR3 has 16 residues. CDR3 region: CASSERTGSSGNTIYF. DNA for the CDR3: TGTGCCAGCAGCGAAAGGACAGGGAGCTCTGGAAACACCATATATTTT.

This sequence joins TRBV19 and TRBJ2-1; D is tentatively TRBD1 or TRBD2 (5 bases each). Trimming took 3 bases from V and 2 from J, leaving 11 bases between them. The V gene's germline CDR1 is LNHDA and CDR2 SQIVND (reference sequence). The CDR3 contains 15 residues. CDR3 coding DNA: TGTGCCAGTAGTATTGGGGGTTCAACCTACAATGAGCAGTTCTTC. Protein sequence: CASSIGGSTYNEQFF.

The gene calls are TRBV6-5 and TRBJ1-5, with a tentative D call TRBD1 (5 bases). CDR3 length: 16 amino acids. The V and J ends lost 6 bases and 5 bases respectively, with 20 bases between them. Germline assignment: CDR1 MNHEY and CDR2 SVGAGI. As DNA, the CDR3 is TGTGCCAGCAGCTACGGGCCGACGGGGACGGATCAGCCCCAGCATTTT. It specifies CASSYGPTGTDQPQHF.

This clone turned up a few times. The chain combines TRBV18 with TRBJ1-1; the D gene is possibly TRBD1 (6 bases). This CDR3 is built from 14 residues. Looked up from germline, CDR1 is KGHSH and CDR2 is LQKENI. With 6 bases removed from V and 1 base from J, the gap between germline ends came to 12 bases. CDR3 nucleotide sequence: TGTGCCAGCTCGCACCAGGGACAGAACACTGAAGCTTTCTTT. Its protein is CASSHQGQNTEAFF.

The V gene is TRBV28, the J gene TRBJ1-5, with D possibly being TRBD1 (5 bases). CDR3 length equals 14 residues. The V end was cut by 3 bases, the J end by 6 bases, with 12 bases between. Germline V gene data show CDR1 as MDHEN and CDR2 as SYDVKM. CDR3 nucleotide sequence: TGTGCCAGCAGTTTCTCAGGGTATGTTCAGCCCCAGCATTTT. As protein: CASSFSGYVQPQHF.

V usage is TRBV4-1 and J usage is TRBJ2-7; D is uncertain. CDR1 is MGHRA and CDR2 is YSYEKL in the germline V gene. This CDR3 contains 15 residues. Trimming pared 0 bases from V and 3 bases from J, leaving 12 bases between. CDR3 DNA sequence: TGCGCCAGCAGCCAAGAAATAGGGCTTCGCTACGAGCAGTACTTC. Translation: CASSQEIGLRYEQYF.

The J gene is TRBJ2-1, the V gene TRBV11-3; 8 bases are a match to TRBD2. This CDR3 has 15 amino acids. The V segment lost 3 bases and the J segment 7 bases; nucleotides outside the gene matches: 8. The germline gives CDR1 SGHNT, CDR2 YENEEA. The CDR3: CASSFGERGYNEQFF. The CDR3 coding sequence is TGTGCCAGCAGCTTTGGCGAGCGGGGGTATAATGAGCAGTTCTTC.